Below, 18 T cell receptor beta chains from the same sample are listed, as sequenced in a study of blood T cells in healthy people across ages. Sample-barcoded 5' priming and a J-beta primer mix drove a second PCR of roughly 7 to 11 cycles. MiXCR, applied by TCRdb to the 5' RACE reads, yields one record per CDR3 protein. The sample shows hundreds of thousands of distinct CDR3 sequences, 24% of them seen only once. The sample also formed part of further work on T cells of mothers and their children.

The sample comprised blood. These receptors all come from a boy aged 5-17 years in good health.

The chain uses TRBV6-2 or TRBV6-3 and TRBJ2-2; D tentatively reads TRBD1 or TRBD2 (5 bases each). This CDR3 has 14 residues. V was cut by 4 bases and J by 6 bases, with 12 bases left in between. Germline V gives CDR1 MNHEY, CDR2 SVGEGT. Here the CDR3 reads CASSWAGSAGELFF. In DNA form, the CDR3 reads TGTGCCAGCAGTTGGGCAGGGAGTGCCGGGGAGCTGTTTTTT.

This clonotype turned up a few times. The V gene is TRBV27, the J gene TRBJ2-7, with D maybe TRBD1 (5 bases). CDR3 length: 13 amino acids. The germline V and J ends were trimmed by 0 bases and 5 bases, with 8 bases remaining between them. Germline lookup yields CDR1 MNHEY and CDR2 SMNVEV (reference sequence). CDR3 loop: CASSLSGAHEQYF. CDR3 bases: TGTGCCAGCAGTTTATCTGGGGCCCACGAGCAGTACTTC.

This clonotype turned up a few times. The rearrangement joins TRBV20-1 to TRBJ2-1; D remains unclear. There are 16 residues in the CDR3. CDR1 is DFQATT, CDR2 SNEGSKA, per germline (reference sequence). Trimming left V 0 bases short and J 0 bases short, with 12 bases between. The CDR3 DNA reads as TGCAGTGCTAGAGATGGGATACCGTACTCCTACAATGAGCAGTTCTTC. Encoded protein: CSARDGIPYSYNEQFF.

This chain connects TRBV6-4 to TRBJ2-3, with D possibly being TRBD2 (6 bases). Germline loops: CDR1 MRHNA, CDR2 SNTAGT. Trimming cost V 2 bases and J 0 bases, with 9 bases left between them. CDR3 size: 15 residues. CDR3 bases: TGTGCCAGCAGTGACGGGGCGGGGAGCACAGATACGCAGTATTTT. This sequence encodes CASSDGAGSTDTQYF.

This clonotype was detected a few times. The chain joins TRBV29-1 to TRBJ2-7, with D possibly matching TRBD1 (5 bases). The CDR3 contains 12 residues. Germline CDR1 is SQVTM and CDR2 is ANQGSEA. Trimming stripped 8 bases from V and 6 bases from J, with 17 bases between. The CDR3 DNA reads TGCAGCTCCTCATCCAGGGCTGGCGAGCAGTACTTC. Translation: CSSSSRAGEQYF.

The CDR3 nucleotides read TGCGCCAGCAGCCAAGCAGGGACAGCGGACGAGCAGTACTTC. Amino acids: CASSQAGTADEQYF. This chain joins TRBV4-3 and TRBJ2-5, with 7 bases matching TRBD1. The J call may be incorrect, as the DNA end agrees better with TRBJ2-7. The CDR3 loop spans 14 amino acids. Germline assignment: CDR1 LGHNA and CDR2 YSLEER.

The rearrangement uses TRBV5-1 and TRBJ2-3, with D possibly being TRBD2 (6 bases). Trimming pared 1 base from V and 1 base from J, leaving 10 bases between. The CDR3 is made up of 15 amino acids. Germline V lookup: CDR1 SGHRS, CDR2 YFSETQ. The CDR3 nucleotides read TGCGCCAGCAGCTTGTGGGCTAGCGGCACAGATACGCAGTATTTT. This gives the protein CASSLWASGTDTQYF.

This clonotype was seen a handful of times. The chain combines TRBV20-1 with TRBJ2-1, with a possible D match to TRBD2 (6 bases). CDR1 DFQATT and CDR2 SNEGSKA come from the germline V gene (reference sequence). Between the trimmed V and J ends, which lost 6 bases and 6 bases, there was a span of 18 bases. The CDR3 length is 14 residues. The CDR3 DNA follows: TGCAGTGCAGGGGCGGGATGGGACTCCAATGAGCAGTTCTTC. It is translated as CSAGAGWDSNEQFF.

The J gene is TRBJ2-5, the V gene TRBV25-1, with 10 bases that match TRBD1. The J call may be wrong; the DNA end is better matched by TRBJ2-7. CDR1 MGHDK and CDR2 SYGVNS come from the germline V gene. This CDR3 is built from 14 residues. The CDR3 region is CASSERDRGYEQYF. The CDR3 nucleotides read TGTGCCAGCAGCGAAAGGGACAGGGGCTACGAGCAGTACTTC.

The gene calls are TRBV15 and TRBJ2-5; 10 bases are shared with TRBD1. This CDR3 has 18 amino acids. Germline loops: CDR1 LNHNV, CDR2 YYDKDF (reference sequence). The ends lost 6 bases at V and 7 bases at J; junction bases unmatched: 20. DNA for the CDR3: TGTGCCACCAGTAGATTCAGCATGGGACAGGGGAGGGGGACGACCCAGTACTTC. This codes for CATSRFSMGQGRGTTQYF. Using reference TRBV15 and TRBJ2-5 for the parts outside the CDR3, the full variable domain is DAMVIQNPRYQVTQFGKPVTLSCSQTLNHNVMYWYQQKSSQAPKLLFHYYDKDFNNEADTPDNFQSRRPNTSFCFLDIRSPGLGDTAMYLCATSRFSMGQGRGTTQYFGPGTRLLVL.

The chain carries TRBV27 and TRBJ2-1; D perhaps matches TRBD1 (7 bases). The length of the CDR3 is 15 residues. V dropped 5 bases and J dropped 2 bases, with 13 bases sitting between them. Germline lookup yields CDR1 MNHEY and CDR2 SMNVEV (reference sequence). The CDR3 protein is CASSGGGDPYNEQFF. The CDR3 bases are TGTGCCAGCAGTGGAGGGGGCGATCCCTACAATGAGCAGTTCTTC.

The chain joins TRBV7-9 to TRBJ2-7; 8 bases are shared with TRBD1. The CDR3 sequence is 16 residues long. Per germline, CDR1 SEHNR and CDR2 FQNEAQ (reference sequence). The V segment lost 5 bases and the J segment 4 bases; nucleotides outside the gene matches: 13. CDR3 in amino acids: CASSPGSGQGAYEQYF. As DNA, the CDR3 is TGTGCCAGCAGCCCCGGGTCAGGACAGGGAGCGTACGAGCAGTACTTC.

This clonotype was counted between two and nine times. This rearrangement joins TRBV20-1 to TRBJ2-1; 7 bases map to TRBD1. With 6 bases clipped from V and 6 bases from J, the junction kept 2 bases outside the gene matches. This CDR3 has 11 amino acids. Germline V gives CDR1 DFQATT, CDR2 SNEGSKA (reference sequence). The CDR3 sequence: CSAAGGNEQFF. CDR3 bases: TGCAGTGCGGCAGGGGGCAATGAGCAGTTCTTC.

V gene TRBV7-8 combines with J gene TRBJ1-1; possibly TRBD1 for D (6 bases). Germline lookup yields CDR1 SGHVS and CDR2 FQNEAQ. Trimming left V 1 base short and J 3 bases short, with 12 bases between. The CDR3 contains 15 residues. The CDR3: CASSLGGAGYTEAFF. DNA for the CDR3: TGTGCCAGCAGCTTAGGGGGGGCAGGGTACACTGAAGCTTTCTTT.

The genes are TRBV7-9 and TRBJ1-4; D is undetermined. In germline, CDR1 is SEHNR, CDR2 FQNEAQ (reference sequence). Trimming shortened V by 3 bases and J by 3 bases, and 11 bases separated the two germline ends. The CDR3 runs to 15 residues. CDR3 in amino acids: CASSFSGRANEKLFF. For the CDR3, the DNA is TGTGCCAGCAGCTTCTCCGGACGGGCTAATGAAAAACTGTTTTTT.

In this sample, this clonotype turned up a few times. This CDR3 fails to terminate in the conserved phenylalanine or tryptophan, so it likely reflects a read error. The limits of the CDR3 on the DNA are not certain, so only TCRdb's listed CDR3 is given. The CDR3 protein is CSANDRTY. The rearrangement joins TRBV20-1 to TRBJ1-4; TRBD1, the table's D call, lacks a check against the DNA. The CDR3 length is 8 residues, termini included. The germline gives CDR1 DFQATT, CDR2 SNEGSKA (reference sequence).

The chain recombines TRBV30 with TRBJ2-5, with unresolved D. Trimming removed 3 bases from V and 3 bases from J, with 8 bases in between. CDR1 and CDR2 (germline): GTSNPN, SVGIG (reference sequence). This CDR3 has 12 amino acids. The CDR3 loop is CAWRGSKETQYF. The CDR3, as DNA: TGTGCCTGGAGGGGCTCGAAAGAGACCCAGTACTTC.

This clonotype was seen more than once but under ten times. The rearrangement uses TRBV12-3 or TRBV12-4 and TRBJ1-1; tentatively, D is TRBD1 (5 bases). The CDR3 contains 14 residues. Trimming shortened V by 6 bases and J by 3 bases, and 14 bases separated the two germline ends. The CDR3 here is CASRPNPRDTEAFF. For the CDR3, the DNA is TGTGCCAGCAGACCCAATCCCAGGGACACTGAAGCTTTCTTT.